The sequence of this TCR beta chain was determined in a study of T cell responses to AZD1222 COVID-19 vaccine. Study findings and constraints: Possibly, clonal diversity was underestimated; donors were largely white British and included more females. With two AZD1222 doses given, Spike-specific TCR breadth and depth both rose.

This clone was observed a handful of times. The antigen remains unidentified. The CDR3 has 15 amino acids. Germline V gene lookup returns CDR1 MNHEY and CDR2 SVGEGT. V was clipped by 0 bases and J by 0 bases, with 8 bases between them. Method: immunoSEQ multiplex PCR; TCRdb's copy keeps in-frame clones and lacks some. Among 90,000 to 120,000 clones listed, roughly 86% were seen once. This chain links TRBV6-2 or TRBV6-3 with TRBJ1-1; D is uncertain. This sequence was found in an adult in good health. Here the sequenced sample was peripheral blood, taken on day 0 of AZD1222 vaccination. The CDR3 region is CASSYSLRLNTEAFF. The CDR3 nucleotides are TGTGCCAGCAGTTACTCGCTCAGGCTGAACACTGAAGCTTTCTTT.